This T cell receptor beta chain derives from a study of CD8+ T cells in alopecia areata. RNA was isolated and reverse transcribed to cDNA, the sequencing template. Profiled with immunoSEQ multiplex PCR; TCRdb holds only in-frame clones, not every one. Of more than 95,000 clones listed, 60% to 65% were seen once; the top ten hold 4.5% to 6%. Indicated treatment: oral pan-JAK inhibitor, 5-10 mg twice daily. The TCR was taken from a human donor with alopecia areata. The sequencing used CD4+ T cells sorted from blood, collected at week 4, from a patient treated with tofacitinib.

DNA of the CDR3: TGTGCCAGCAGCTTTCTGGAGGGGACCCAGTACTTC. Its protein is CASSFLEGTQYF. The chain has TRBV7-2 and TRBJ2-5; D perhaps matches TRBD2 (6 bases). The CDR3 length is 12 residues. Trimming shortened V by 3 bases and J by 7 bases, and 9 bases separated the two germline ends. Germline V gene lookup returns CDR1 SGHTA and CDR2 FQGNSA.